The sample holds a few counts of the clone carrying this T cell receptor (beta chain). After removal of 1 base from V and 1 base from J, the junction contained 2 bases not matched to a gene. The CDR3 has 16 residues. Germline V gene lookup returns CDR1 SGHVS and CDR2 FNYEAQ. These data are taken from a study of blood T cells in healthy people across ages. A second roughly 6 to 12 cycle PCR used barcoded and J-beta primers. Each CDR3 protein is one row after TCRdb ran MiXCR on the 5' RACE reads. Of hundreds of thousands of distinct CDR3 sequences in the sample, 35% to 60% were seen once. This TCR was sampled from a man older than 75 in good health. The chain has TRBV7-6 and TRBJ2-2, with 8 bases aligning to TRBD2. What was sequenced was blood. In DNA form, the CDR3 reads TGTGCCAGCAGCTTAGTTACTAGCGGGAACACCGGGGAGCTGTTTTTT. Its protein is CASSLVTSGNTGELFF.